This is a list of T cell receptor beta chains from one sample in a study of beta chain features in type 1 diabetes. Data came from immunoSEQ multiplex PCR; TCRdb stores just in-frame clones and leaves some out. The table lists 500,000 to 650,000 clones, 9.5% to 15% of them singletons. Sequencing was carried out using naive CD4+ T cells from blood. Receptors were obtained from a man aged 25-40 years with type 1 diabetes. Each CDR3 is given with its conserved first and last residue. The order of the fields is J gene, V gene, CDR3 protein.

J gene: TRBJ2-1
V gene: TRBV29-1
CDR3 protein: CSASGGREQFF

J gene: TRBJ1-5
V gene: TRBV7-9
CDR3 protein: CASSSSDRDWNQPQHF

J gene: TRBJ1-1
V gene: TRBV7-8
CDR3 protein: CASRRRGGTNTEAFF

J gene: TRBJ2-1
V gene: TRBV5-4
CDR3 protein: CASSLVDRGGEQFF

J gene: TRBJ2-7
V gene: TRBV5-4
CDR3 protein: CASSLGKAIYEQYF

J gene: TRBJ1-1
V gene: TRBV4-3
CDR3 protein: CASSLQDTGQYPLAFF

J gene: TRBJ2-7
V gene: TRBV9
CDR3 protein: CASSPTPTPTYEQYF

J gene: TRBJ1-1
V gene: TRBV18
CDR3 protein: CASSSRDNTEAFF

J gene: TRBJ2-1
V gene: TRBV5-4
CDR3 protein: CASSSRTSGVYNEQFF

J gene: TRBJ2-3
V gene: TRBV29-1
CDR3 protein: CSVQGGGTTDTQYF

J gene: TRBJ1-2
V gene: TRBV11-2
CDR3 protein: CASSPQGGDGGYTF

J gene: TRBJ2-1
V gene: TRBV9
CDR3 protein: CASSVATERRPSSYNEQFF

J gene: TRBJ1-5
V gene: TRBV18
CDR3 protein: CASSPVGPGGNQPQHF

J gene: TRBJ2-1
V gene: TRBV7-9
CDR3 protein: CASSAPTDSYNEQFF

J gene: TRBJ2-1
V gene: TRBV4-2
CDR3 protein: CASSSGTEYNEQFF

J gene: TRBJ2-5
V gene: TRBV28
CDR3 protein: CASSLTGGTQYF

J gene: TRBJ2-7
V gene: TRBV15
CDR3 protein: CATSRVSRGNEQYF

J gene: TRBJ1-4
V gene: TRBV27
CDR3 protein: CARTRNEKLFF

J gene: TRBJ1-3
V gene: TRBV30
CDR3 protein: CAWMTGASGGNTIYF

J gene: TRBJ1-6
V gene: TRBV27
CDR3 protein: CASSFGAGRGILPLHF

J gene: TRBJ2-3
V gene: TRBV9
CDR3 protein: CASSPESGFTDTQYF

J gene: TRBJ1-2
V gene: TRBV18
CDR3 protein: CASSPKGTLANYGYTF

J gene: TRBJ2-1
V gene: TRBV7-2
CDR3 protein: CASSLEETYNEQFF

J gene: TRBJ2-5
V gene: TRBV28
CDR3 protein: CASRRPGDGTQYF

J gene: TRBJ2-7
V gene: TRBV11-2
CDR3 protein: CASSLDLASGHYEQYF

J gene: TRBJ1-5
V gene: TRBV27
CDR3 protein: CASSLFRNQPQHF

J gene: TRBJ2-5
V gene: TRBV21-1
CDR3 protein: CASSKDGGAQETQYF

J gene: TRBJ1-1
V gene: TRBV7-9
CDR3 protein: CASSKAKDTEAFF

J gene: TRBJ2-7
V gene: TRBV11-3
CDR3 protein: CASSTGTGTYEQYF

J gene: TRBJ1-2
V gene: TRBV6-1
CDR3 protein: CASSERTGSYGYTF

J gene: TRBJ1-1
V gene: TRBV7-3
CDR3 protein: CASSLTENTEAFF

J gene: TRBJ1-2
V gene: TRBV7-9
CDR3 protein: CASSSAYRDGYTF

J gene: TRBJ1-4
V gene: TRBV30
CDR3 protein: CASKGAATNEKLFF

J gene: TRBJ2-1
V gene: TRBV6-4
CDR3 protein: CATPNAFF

J gene: TRBJ2-5
V gene: TRBV9
CDR3 protein: CASSVAGQETQYF

J gene: TRBJ1-2
V gene: TRBV2
CDR3 protein: CASSELAVSYGYTF

J gene: TRBJ1-5
V gene: TRBV29-1
CDR3 protein: CSVAGADQPQHF

J gene: TRBJ2-1
V gene: TRBV10-3
CDR3 protein: CAISASQSYNEQFF

J gene: TRBJ2-6
V gene: TRBV7-8
CDR3 protein: CASSSWGANVLTF

J gene: TRBJ2-1
V gene: TRBV7-8
CDR3 protein: CASSSRPGQGGNEQFF

J gene: TRBJ2-2
V gene: TRBV19
CDR3 protein: CASSRQDPNTGELFF

J gene: TRBJ2-1
V gene: TRBV5-4
CDR3 protein: CASSFNGGRRGGEQFF

J gene: TRBJ1-2
V gene: TRBV12-5
CDR3 protein: CASGLGTGYGYTF

J gene: TRBJ2-7
V gene: TRBV4-2
CDR3 protein: CASSLDGEQYF

J gene: TRBJ2-2
V gene: TRBV5-4
CDR3 protein: CASSLVSSLGDGELFF

J gene: TRBJ2-2
V gene: TRBV6-1
CDR3 protein: CASYQGNIGELFF

J gene: TRBJ2-5
V gene: TRBV30
CDR3 protein: CAWQGSETQYF

J gene: TRBJ2-5
V gene: TRBV6-5
CDR3 protein: CASSYNFQETQYF

J gene: TRBJ2-6
V gene: TRBV7-9
CDR3 protein: CATPPAGLDSGANVLTF

J gene: TRBJ2-7
V gene: TRBV28
CDR3 protein: CASRRTGIYEQYF

J gene: TRBJ2-7
V gene: TRBV5-4
CDR3 protein: CASSSAPGTENSYEQYF

J gene: TRBJ2-1
V gene: TRBV7-2
CDR3 protein: CASSLARVEQFF